A single sample gave rise to the 10 T cell receptor beta chains below, sequenced in a study of cytomegalovirus exposure and HLA in healthy donors. PCR involved 60 Vbeta and 13 Jbeta primers. TCRdb's table, derived via immunoSEQ multiplex PCR, lists solely in-frame clones and lacks some. Of just over 150,000 clones listed, roughly 82% are singletons. Material for sequencing was PBMCs. The receptors here all came from a man aged 45-65 years in good health and CMV-seropositive.

The chain employs TRBV7-2 and TRBJ2-5; 8 bases agree with TRBD2. The V gene's germline CDR1 is SGHTA and CDR2 FQGNSA. The CDR3 consists of 16 residues. The J segment lost 5 bases and the V segment lost 1 base, leaving 9 bases of the junction unmatched. DNA for the CDR3: TGTGCCAGCAGCTTAGGCGGGGCGGGGGGCAGGGAGACCCAGTACTTC. This codes for CASSLGGAGGRETQYF.

This clone was recorded once. The V and J genes are TRBV10-3 and TRBJ2-1; TRBD2 matches at 14 bases. The V and J ends lost 5 bases and 7 bases, in that order; junction bases with no gene match: 13. This CDR3 region has 18 residues. From germline, CDR1 is ENHRY and CDR2 SYGVKD. CDR3 amino acids: CAISSGLAGELSYNEQFF. The CDR3 bases are TGTGCCATCAGTTCGGGACTAGCGGGAGAACTAAGCTATAATGAGCAGTTCTTC.

The chain has TRBV5-6 and TRBJ1-6, with a weak D call TRBD1 (5 bases). The V gene lost 5 bases and the J gene lost 0 bases, with 12 bases spanning the gap. Germline values: CDR1 SGHDT, CDR2 YYEEEE. CDR3 length: 16 amino acids. CDR3 in amino acids: CASRSTASSYNSPLHF. The DNA of the CDR3 is TGTGCCAGCAGGTCGACAGCTAGCTCCTATAATTCACCCCTCCACTTT.

This sequence joins TRBV6-6 and TRBJ2-2; possible D gene TRBD1, 6 bases. This CDR3 region has 15 residues. From germline, CDR1 is MNHNY and CDR2 SVGAGI (reference sequence). The V end was cut by 6 bases, the J end by 0 bases, with 11 bases between. The CDR3 sequence: CASSRGHSNTGELFF. The CDR3 DNA reads as TGTGCCAGCAGCAGGGGACATTCGAACACCGGGGAGCTGTTTTTT.

The rearrangement joins TRBV9 to TRBJ2-7; TRBD1 agrees at 7 bases. The CDR3 contains 15 residues. CDR1 SGDLS and CDR2 YYNGEE come from the germline V gene. The V segment lost 4 bases and the J segment 3 bases; nucleotides outside the gene matches: 10. CDR3 DNA: TGTGCCAGCAGCATCGGGACAGTAGCAATCTACGAGCAGTACTTC. Protein: CASSIGTVAIYEQYF.

This clone was detected only a few times. The chain carries TRBV15 and TRBJ1-5; TRBD1 is a possible D gene (6 bases). Germline CDR1 LNHNV, CDR2 YYDKDF (reference sequence). This CDR3 has 14 amino acids. The V gene lost 8 bases and the J gene lost 5 bases, with 16 bases spanning the gap. CDR3: CATRPGGLYQPQHF. CDR3 DNA: TGTGCCACCCGGCCGGGGGGCCTATATCAGCCCCAGCATTTT.

This clone appeared a single time. The CDR3 nucleotides read TGCGCCAGCCGAGAGGGCACCCTTAGCAATCAGCCCCAGCATTTT. It translates to CASREGTLSNQPQHF. The chain is built from TRBV10-2 and TRBJ1-5; D is uncertain. Germline V CDR1 and CDR2: WSHSY, SAAADI. CDR3 length equals 15 residues. The germline V and J ends were trimmed by 8 bases and 0 bases, with 14 bases remaining between them.

The genes are TRBV2 and TRBJ2-3, with D possibly being TRBD2 (5 bases). This CDR3 region has 16 residues. CDR1 and CDR2 from the germline V gene are SNHLY and FYNNEI. Trimming shortened V by 2 bases and J by 1 base, and 13 bases separated the two germline ends. CDR3 protein: CASSEFGSAGTDTQYF. DNA of the CDR3: TGTGCCAGCAGTGAATTTGGTAGCGCGGGCACAGATACGCAGTATTTT.

Only a few counts were recorded for this clone. The chain employs TRBV4-1 and TRBJ2-5; 10 bases are shared with TRBD2. V trimming: 1 base; J trimming: 5 bases; junction bases outside the gene matches: 13. Germline CDR1 reads MGHRA; CDR2 reads YSYEKL. The CDR3 consists of 18 residues. In DNA form, the CDR3 reads TGCGCCAGCAGCCAAGCCTCCGGGCTAGCGGGGGCCCGGGAGACCCAGTACTTC. It is translated as CASSQASGLAGARETQYF.

Remarks on this clone: The junction and the germline gene differ at one end; a read error may be behind it. This sequence joins TRBV30 and TRBJ1-1; 8 bases agree with TRBD1. This CDR3 has 12 amino acids. Germline CDR1 reads GTSNPN; CDR2 reads SVGIG (reference sequence). The CDR3 loop is CAWSVLDREAHF. DNA of the CDR3: TGTGCCTGGAGTGTACTGGACAGGGAGGCCCACTTT.